The present TCR beta chain was sequenced within a study of CXCR3-negative and CXCR3-positive naive CD8 T cells. The overall study: Summed over all libraries, TRB reads came to roughly 140 million, with about 1.5 +/- 0.3 million per library.

It was by 5' RACE with UMI labels that the TRB cDNA libraries were prepared. TCRdb reprocessed the 5' RACE reads and stores each CDR3 protein as one record, lacking DNA. The ten top clones account for 0.25% to 0.35%, within a sample of 100,000 to 150,000 distinct CDR3 sequences. CDR3 length equals 15 residues. Sequenced: naive CXCR3- CD8+ T cells from blood. Subset of the sample: CD45RO-CCR7+CD27+CD95- naive CD8+ T cells lacking CXCR3 (TNR3-). The TCR was taken from a human donor in good health. Some clones in this sample may be carry-over from other donors' samples. The chain links TRBV12-3 or TRBV12-4 to TRBJ2-3; TCRdb returns TRBD1, unconfirmable since there is no DNA. The CDR3: CASSPKDRGPDTQYF.